This note documents a single TCR beta chain sequence. Antigen: not known. TCR beta CDR3 region amplification was performed from RNA transcripts. The TCR CDR3 was amplified in a first-round RT-PCR using the HTBI primer set. TCRdb processed the multiplex PCR reads anew with MiXCR; each CDR3 protein has one entry. The sample has nearly 750,000 distinct CDR3 sequences; 30% to 40% are singletons. The sample comes from a study of T cells in Graves' hyperthyroidism and ophthalmopathy. Together with thyroid ultrasound, orbital computed tomography, serum thyroxine and TRAb, clinical symptoms were used for diagnoses. Study-wide results and caveats: Blood held most thyroid clonotypes expanded above 0.001 frequency. Before onset, by a median of approximately 6.8 months, the model predicted ophthalmopathy.

V gave up 6 bases and J gave up 7 bases, with 15 bases separating them. The CDR3 is 13 residues long. Sequenced material: blood. The chain employs TRBV12-3 or TRBV12-4 and TRBJ1-1, with D maybe TRBD1 (5 bases). This sequence was found in a woman aged 40 to 55 with Graves' hyperthyroidism. The CDR3 protein is CASRMTETSEAFF. The CDR3 nucleotides read TGTGCCAGCAGAATGACAGAGACGAGTGAAGCTTTCTTT.